Following are 10 T cell receptor beta chains from one sample sequenced in a study of T cell responses to AZD1222 COVID-19 vaccine. The data were produced by immunoSEQ multiplex PCR, yet TCRdb's version contains in-frame clones alone and is incomplete. The profile covers 110,000 to 150,000 clones, with around 94% appearing a single time and 12% taken by the ten largest. This specimen consisted of peripheral blood, obtained after recovery from COVID-19. These receptors all come from an adult who had recovered from COVID-19.

The rearrangement uses TRBV6-6 and TRBJ2-3; D uncertain. Trimming took 7 bases from V and 6 from J, leaving 8 bases between them. Germline V gene lookup returns CDR1 MNHNY and CDR2 SVGAGI (reference sequence). The CDR3 length is 11 residues. CDR3 amino acids: CASTRLDTQYF. DNA for the CDR3: TGTGCCAGCACGCGTCTCGATACGCAGTATTTT.

This rearrangement joins TRBV15 to TRBJ2-6, with D hard to call. The CDR3 has 16 residues. The V end was cut by 0 bases, the J end by 1 base, with 7 bases between. CDR1 is LNHNV and CDR2 is YYDKDF in the germline V gene (reference sequence). The CDR3 loop reads CATSRDMGSGANVLTF. CDR3 sequence (DNA): TGTGCCACCAGCAGAGATATGGGATCTGGGGCCAACGTCCTGACTTTC.

The chain employs TRBV3-1 (or the pseudogene TRBV3-2) and TRBJ1-2, with unresolved D. The germline gives CDR1 LGHDT, CDR2 YNNKEL (reference sequence). The CDR3 has 12 residues. With 4 bases removed from V and 2 bases from J, the gap between germline ends came to 5 bases. The CDR3 spells CASSPANYGYTF. The CDR3 nucleotides are TGTGCCAGCAGCCCAGCGAACTATGGCTACACCTTC.

The chain has TRBV5-1 and TRBJ1-1; no definite D call. Germline CDR1 SGHRS, CDR2 YFSETQ. V lost 4 bases and J lost 1, with 11 bases in between. The CDR3 length is 14 residues. The CDR3 nucleotides read TGCGCCAGCAGCGCGGACGGCCAGAACACTGAAGCTTTCTTT. It yields the protein CASSADGQNTEAFF.

This rearrangement joins TRBV7-8 to TRBJ1-6, with 7 bases aligning to TRBD1. The CDR3 has 14 amino acids. V gave up 5 bases and J gave up 9 bases; unmatched junction bases: 7. Germline V gives CDR1 SGHVS, CDR2 FQNEAQ. CDR3 residues: CASSPRDSGSPLHF. The DNA for the CDR3 is TGTGCCAGCAGCCCCCGGGACAGTGGTTCACCCCTCCACTTT.

The chain has TRBV28 and TRBJ1-2; D gene unclear. The germline gives CDR1 MDHEN, CDR2 SYDVKM. CDR3 size: 14 residues. Trimming stripped 9 bases from V and 8 bases from J, with 22 bases between. Written as DNA, the CDR3 is TGTGCCAGTCTTCAAGGTGTGTGGGGTAGAGGCTACACCTTC. It yields the protein CASLQGVWGRGYTF.

The rearrangement uses TRBV4-1 and TRBJ1-3; D uncertain. The CDR3 runs 15 residues. Germline CDR1 MGHRA, CDR2 YSYEKL. The V and J ends lost 1 base and 0 bases respectively, with 7 bases between them. The CDR3 region has the DNA TGCGCCAGCAGCCAAGTGTTCAGCTCTGGAAACACCATATATTTT. Protein: CASSQVFSSGNTIYF.

This chain uses TRBV21-1 with TRBJ2-3; the table's D gene call, TRBD1, was not cross checked with the DNA. TRBV21-1 is described as a pseudogene. The CDR3 totals 15 residues. CDR3 protein: CASSKDRDKGDTQYF. CDR3 bases: TGTGCCAGCAGCAAAGATAGGGACAAGGGAGATACGCAGTATTTT.

This sequence joins TRBV2 and TRBJ2-1; 16 bases are a match to TRBD2. V lost 10 bases and J lost 6; bases outside the gene matches: 18. Germline CDR1 reads SNHLY; CDR2 reads FYNNEI. The CDR3 has 19 amino acids. The CDR3 sequence: CATQAGTSGRATFFNEQFF. DNA of the CDR3: TGTGCCACCCAGGCCGGGACTAGCGGGAGGGCCACCTTCTTCAATGAGCAGTTCTTC.

The chain combines TRBV20-1 with TRBJ2-7; D is uncertain. V dropped 4 bases and J dropped 1 base, with 5 bases sitting between them. The CDR3 consists of 11 residues. The germline gives CDR1 DFQATT, CDR2 SNEGSKA (reference sequence). For the CDR3, the DNA is TGCAGTGCTAAGCGATCCTACGAGCAGTACTTC. This encodes CSAKRSYEQYF.